This record concerns one TCR beta chain sequence. Its specificity is not known. The entry originates in a study of cytomegalovirus exposure and HLA in healthy donors. PCR involved 60 Vbeta and 13 Jbeta primers. Only in-frame clones appear in the TCRdb table, and some are missing; sequencing was by immunoSEQ multiplex PCR. The table lists some 130,000 clones, 76% of them singletons. Study findings and constraints: It was reported in a later analysis that an Asian-associated ancestry cluster showed fewer N-insertions than the approximately 700-donor mean. For presence/absence analyses, sequencing depth was assumed to be roughly uniform across donors.

This TCR came from a man aged 40-49 years in good health and CMV-seronegative. The sample taken for sequencing was PBMCs.

The CDR3 nucleotides read TGTGCCATCCGGTCACCTTCCCACACTGAAGCTTTCTTT. It yields the protein CAIRSPSHTEAFF. V gene TRBV10-3 combines with J gene TRBJ1-1; D gene uncertain. V was pared by 8 bases and J by 3 bases, with 13 bases between. Germline V CDR1 and CDR2: ENHRY, SYGVKD. This CDR3 has 13 residues.